This T cell receptor (beta chain) derives from a study of CD8 T cells in Susac syndrome. The CDR3 covers 19 residues. Germline CDR1 and CDR2: MGHRA and YSYEKL. With V trimmed by 0 bases and J by 0 bases, 4 bases remained unmatched. CD8+ and CD4+ blood T cells underwent TCR beta sequencing. Bulk CD8+ and CD4+ cells came from magnetic negative isolation; CD8+ TEMRA by FACS. Roughly 0.45 to 1 ug RNA was reverse transcribed with random hexamers. TCRdb itself ran the immunoSEQ multiplex PCR reads through MiXCR, one entry per CDR3 protein. The sample has 150,000 to 180,000 distinct CDR3 sequences, 90% to 95% seen once. Note on this clonotype: Its antigen is not identified.

General observations from the study: The study recognized that the number of individuals in its TCR sequencing and HLA analysis was relatively small. The CD4+ T cell repertoire of patients with Susac syndrome showed no detectable clonal expansion.

The sequence came from a human donor with Susac syndrome. The V and J genes are TRBV4-1 and TRBJ2-1, with 14 bases lining up with TRBD2. Input material: CD4+ T cells from PBMCs. The CDR3 protein is CASSQEGTSGGSSYNEQFF. The CDR3 DNA reads TGCGCCAGCAGCCAAGAAGGGACTAGCGGGGGCAGCTCCTACAATGAGCAGTTCTTC.